The clone carrying this T cell receptor beta chain was observed at least ten times. The antigen is undetermined. This entry belongs to a study of human T cells and chemical hapten exposure. Findings of the study overall: Versus controls, expanded TCRs had significantly more large CDR3 similarity clusters.

Sample time point: pre-sensitization, week 0. The treatment was: therapeutic diphenylcyclopropenone sensitization with weekly scalp DPC. Individual cDNA molecules had unique molecular identifiers attached to them by the library. MiXCR was run by TCRdb on the RACE reads, yielding one entry per CDR3 protein. The sample lists about 87,000 distinct CDR3 sequences, 9.6% occurring once. The CDR3 has 15 residues. Trimming stripped 5 bases from V and 1 base from J, with 14 bases between. The rearrangement links TRBV12-3 or TRBV12-4 to TRBJ1-2, with D possibly being TRBD1 (6 bases). This material consisted of whole blood, taken in connection with sensitization to the hapten diphenylcyclopropenone (DPC). This receptor was obtained from a middle-aged woman with alopecia areata. Some clones in this sample may be carry-over from other donors' samples. CDR3 DNA sequence: TGTGCCAGCAGTGCCCAGGGGCAAATTAACTATGGCTACACCTTC. This gives the protein CASSAQGQINYGYTF.